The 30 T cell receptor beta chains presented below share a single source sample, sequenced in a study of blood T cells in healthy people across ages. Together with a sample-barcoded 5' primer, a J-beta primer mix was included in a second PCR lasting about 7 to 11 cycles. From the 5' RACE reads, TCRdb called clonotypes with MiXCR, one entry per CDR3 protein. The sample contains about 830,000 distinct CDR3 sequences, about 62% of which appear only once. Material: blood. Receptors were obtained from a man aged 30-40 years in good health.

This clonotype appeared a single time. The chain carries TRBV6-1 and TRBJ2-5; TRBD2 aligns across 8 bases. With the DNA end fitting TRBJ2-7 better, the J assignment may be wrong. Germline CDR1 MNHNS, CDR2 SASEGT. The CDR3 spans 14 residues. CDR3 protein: CASRTMRGANEQYF. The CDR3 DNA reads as TGTGCCAGCAGGACCATGCGGGGGGCAAACGAGCAGTACTTC.

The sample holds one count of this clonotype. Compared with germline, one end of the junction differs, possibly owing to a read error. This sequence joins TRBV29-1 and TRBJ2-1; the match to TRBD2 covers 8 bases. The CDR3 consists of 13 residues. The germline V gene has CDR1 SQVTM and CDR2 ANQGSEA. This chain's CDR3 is CSVEGRLANELFF. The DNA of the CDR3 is TGCAGCGTAGAAGGCAGACTAGCGAATGAGCTGTTCTTC.

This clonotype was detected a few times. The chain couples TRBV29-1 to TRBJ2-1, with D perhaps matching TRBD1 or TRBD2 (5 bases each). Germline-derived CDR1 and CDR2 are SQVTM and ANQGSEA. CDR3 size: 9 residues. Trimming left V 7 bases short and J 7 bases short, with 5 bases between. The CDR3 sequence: CSGGNEQFF. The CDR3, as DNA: TGCAGCGGGGGGAATGAGCAGTTCTTC.

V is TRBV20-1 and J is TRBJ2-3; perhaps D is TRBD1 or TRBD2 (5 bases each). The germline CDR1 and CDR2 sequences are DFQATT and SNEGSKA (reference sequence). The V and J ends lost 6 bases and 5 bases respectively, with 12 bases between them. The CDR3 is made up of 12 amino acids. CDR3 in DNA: TGCAGTGCCCTACTAGGGGTAGATACGCAGTATTTT. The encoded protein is CSALLGVDTQYF.

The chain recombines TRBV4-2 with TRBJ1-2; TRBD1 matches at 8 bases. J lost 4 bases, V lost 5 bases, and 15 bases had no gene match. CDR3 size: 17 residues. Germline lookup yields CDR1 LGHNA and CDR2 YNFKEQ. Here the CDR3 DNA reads TGTGCCAGCAGCTTAACCGGGACAGGCCTGCATTCCTATGGCTACACCTTC. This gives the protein CASSLTGTGLHSYGYTF.

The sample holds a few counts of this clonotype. In DNA, the CDR3 is TGTGCCAGCAGTTTATGGACGGGAAATAATGAGCAGTTCTTC. Protein: CASSLWTGNNEQFF. The genes are TRBV27 and TRBJ2-1; tentative D call: TRBD2 (5 bases). V lost 1 base to trimming and J lost 7 bases, with 11 bases between them. CDR1 and CDR2 (germline): MNHEY, SMNVEV (reference sequence). This CDR3 contains 14 residues.

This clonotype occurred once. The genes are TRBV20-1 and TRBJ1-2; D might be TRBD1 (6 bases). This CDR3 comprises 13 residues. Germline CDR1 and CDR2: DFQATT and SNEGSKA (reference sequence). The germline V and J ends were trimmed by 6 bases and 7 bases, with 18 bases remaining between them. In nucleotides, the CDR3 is TGCAGTGCCAGAAGCCGGGGGCCTAGTGGCTACACCTTC. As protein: CSARSRGPSGYTF.

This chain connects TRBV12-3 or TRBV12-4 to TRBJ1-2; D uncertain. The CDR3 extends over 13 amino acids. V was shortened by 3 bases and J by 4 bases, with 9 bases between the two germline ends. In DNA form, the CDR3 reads TGTGCCAGCAGTTTTTTGGTTAGCTATGGCTACACCTTC. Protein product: CASSFLVSYGYTF.

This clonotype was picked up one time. This CDR3 is CASSYQLRGEQFF. The CDR3 DNA follows: TGTGCCAGCAGTTATCAACTAAGGGGTGAGCAGTTCTTC. The rearrangement uses TRBV7-2 and TRBJ2-1, with a possible D match to TRBD1 (5 bases). The V end lost 6 bases, the J end lost 9 bases, and 15 bases lay between the germline ends. The CDR3 spans 13 residues. The V gene's germline CDR1 is SGHTA and CDR2 FQGNSA.

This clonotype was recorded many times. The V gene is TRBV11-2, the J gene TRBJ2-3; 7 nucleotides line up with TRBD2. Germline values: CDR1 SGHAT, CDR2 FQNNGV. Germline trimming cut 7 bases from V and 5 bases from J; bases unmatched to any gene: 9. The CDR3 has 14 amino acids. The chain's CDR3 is CASTRAGNKDTQYF. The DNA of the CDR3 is TGTGCCAGCACCCGAGCGGGAAACAAAGATACGCAGTATTTT.

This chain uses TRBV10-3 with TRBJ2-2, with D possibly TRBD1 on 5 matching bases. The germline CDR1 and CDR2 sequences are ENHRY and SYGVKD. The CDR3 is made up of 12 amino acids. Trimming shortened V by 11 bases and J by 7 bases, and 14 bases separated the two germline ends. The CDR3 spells CAVLRDLGELFF. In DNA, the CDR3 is TGTGCCGTCCTCAGGGATCTCGGGGAGCTGTTTTTT.

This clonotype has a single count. Here the CDR3 reads CASSLAGGHEKLFF. CDR3 DNA sequence: TGTGCCAGCAGCTTAGCAGGGGGCCATGAAAAACTGTTTTTT. V is TRBV7-2 and J is TRBJ1-4, with TRBD1 matching 7 bases. Germline V lookup: CDR1 SGHTA, CDR2 FQGNSA. J was trimmed by 6 bases and V by 0 bases; bases with no gene match: 1. The CDR3 is 14 amino acids. Based on the CDR3 plus reference TRBV7-2 and TRBJ1-4, the full variable domain is GAGVSQSPSNKVTEKGKDVELRCDPISGHTALYWYRQSLGQGLEFLIYFQGNSAPDKSGLPSDRFSAERTGGSVSTLTIQRTQQEDSAVYLCASSLAGGHEKLFFGSGTQLSVL.

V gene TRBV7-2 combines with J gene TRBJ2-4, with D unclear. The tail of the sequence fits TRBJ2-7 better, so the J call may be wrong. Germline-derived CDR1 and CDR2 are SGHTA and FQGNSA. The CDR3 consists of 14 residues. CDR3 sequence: CASSLDQVGYEQYF. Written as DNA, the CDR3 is TGTGCCAGCAGCTTAGACCAGGTGGGCTACGAGCAGTACTTC.

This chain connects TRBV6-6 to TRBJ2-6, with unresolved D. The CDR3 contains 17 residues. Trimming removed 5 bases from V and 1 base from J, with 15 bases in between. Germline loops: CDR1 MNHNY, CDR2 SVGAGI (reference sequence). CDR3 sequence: CASSRRLVGSGANVLTF. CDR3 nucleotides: TGTGCCAGCAGTCGCCGGTTAGTAGGGTCTGGGGCCAACGTCCTGACTTTC.

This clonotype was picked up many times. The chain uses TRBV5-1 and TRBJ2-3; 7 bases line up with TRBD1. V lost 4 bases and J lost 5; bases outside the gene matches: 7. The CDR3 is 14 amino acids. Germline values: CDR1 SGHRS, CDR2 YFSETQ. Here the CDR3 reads CASSTGQLEDTQYF. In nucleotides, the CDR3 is TGCGCCAGCAGCACGGGACAGCTAGAAGATACGCAGTATTTT.

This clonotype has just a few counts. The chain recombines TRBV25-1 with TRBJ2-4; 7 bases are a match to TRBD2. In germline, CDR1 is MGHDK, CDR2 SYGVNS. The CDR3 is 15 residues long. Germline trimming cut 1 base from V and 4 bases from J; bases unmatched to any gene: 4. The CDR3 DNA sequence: TGTGCCAGCAGTGAATTTGCTAGCGGTAAAAACATTCAGTACTTC. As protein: CASSEFASGKNIQYF.

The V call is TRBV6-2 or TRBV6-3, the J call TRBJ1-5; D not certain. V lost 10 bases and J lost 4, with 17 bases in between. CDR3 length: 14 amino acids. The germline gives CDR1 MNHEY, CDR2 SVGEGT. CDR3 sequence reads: CATAPAAENQPQHF. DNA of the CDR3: TGTGCCACCGCCCCGGCGGCCGAGAATCAGCCCCAGCATTTT.

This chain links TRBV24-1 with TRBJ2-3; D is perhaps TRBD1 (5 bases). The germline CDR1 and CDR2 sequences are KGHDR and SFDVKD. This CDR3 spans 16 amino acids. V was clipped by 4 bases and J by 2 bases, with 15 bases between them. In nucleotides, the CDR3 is TGTGCCACCAGTGACTACCGCCAGGGCCTCACAGATACGCAGTATTTT. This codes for CATSDYRQGLTDTQYF.

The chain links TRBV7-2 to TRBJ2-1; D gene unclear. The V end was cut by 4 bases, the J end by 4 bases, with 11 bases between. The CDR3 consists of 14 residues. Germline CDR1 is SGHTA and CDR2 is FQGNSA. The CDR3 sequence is CASSYSGLYNEQFF. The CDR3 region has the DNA TGTGCCAGCAGCTACTCGGGCCTATACAATGAGCAGTTCTTC.

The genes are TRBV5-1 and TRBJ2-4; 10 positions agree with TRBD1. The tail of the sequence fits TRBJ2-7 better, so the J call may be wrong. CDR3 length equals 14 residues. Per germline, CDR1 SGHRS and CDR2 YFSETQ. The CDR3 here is CASSLLGQGYEQYF. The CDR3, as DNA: TGCGCCAGCAGCTTGTTGGGACAGGGGTACGAGCAGTACTTC.

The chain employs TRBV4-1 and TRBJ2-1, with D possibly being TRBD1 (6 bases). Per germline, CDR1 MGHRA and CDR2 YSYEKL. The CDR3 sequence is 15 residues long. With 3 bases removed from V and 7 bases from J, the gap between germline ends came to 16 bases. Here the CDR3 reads CASSQPGTSRNEQFF. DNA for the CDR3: TGCGCCAGCAGCCAGCCCGGGACAAGTCGGAATGAGCAGTTCTTC.

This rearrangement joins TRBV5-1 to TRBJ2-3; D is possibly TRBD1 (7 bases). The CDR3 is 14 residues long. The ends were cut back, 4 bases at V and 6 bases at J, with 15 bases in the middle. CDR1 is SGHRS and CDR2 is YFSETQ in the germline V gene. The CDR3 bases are TGCGCCAGCAGCGAACCAGGGGGGAGGGATACGCAGTATTTT. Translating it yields CASSEPGGRDTQYF. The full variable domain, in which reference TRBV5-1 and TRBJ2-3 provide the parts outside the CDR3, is KAGVTQTPRYLIKTRGQQVTLSCSPISGHRSVSWYQQTPGQGLQFLFEYFSETQRNKGNFPGRFSGRQFSNSRSEMNVSTLELGDSALYLCASSEPGGRDTQYFGPGTRLTVL.

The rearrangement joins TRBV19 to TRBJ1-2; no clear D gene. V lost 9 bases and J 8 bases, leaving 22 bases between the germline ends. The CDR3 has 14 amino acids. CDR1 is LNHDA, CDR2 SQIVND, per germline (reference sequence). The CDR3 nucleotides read TGTGCCAGCCGGGATAACGGGTATGGATGGGGCTACACCTTC. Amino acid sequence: CASRDNGYGWGYTF.

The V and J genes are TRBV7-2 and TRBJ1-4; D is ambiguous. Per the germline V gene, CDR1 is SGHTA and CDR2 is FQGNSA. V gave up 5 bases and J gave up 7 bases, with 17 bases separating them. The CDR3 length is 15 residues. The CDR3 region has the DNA TGTGCCAGCAGCGTCGATCTTGACAAGGGTGAAAAACTGTTTTTT. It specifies CASSVDLDKGEKLFF. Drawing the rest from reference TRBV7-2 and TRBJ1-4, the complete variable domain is GAGVSQSPSNKVTEKGKDVELRCDPISGHTALYWYRQSLGQGLEFLIYFQGNSAPDKSGLPSDRFSAERTGGSVSTLTIQRTQQEDSAVYLCASSVDLDKGEKLFFGSGTQLSVL.

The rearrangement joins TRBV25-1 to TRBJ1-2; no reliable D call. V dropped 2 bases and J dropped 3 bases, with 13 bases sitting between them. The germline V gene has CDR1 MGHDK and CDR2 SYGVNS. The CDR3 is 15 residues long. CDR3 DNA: TGTGCCAGCAGTGAAGGCGTCGCCAGCTACTATGGCTACACCTTC. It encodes CASSEGVASYYGYTF.

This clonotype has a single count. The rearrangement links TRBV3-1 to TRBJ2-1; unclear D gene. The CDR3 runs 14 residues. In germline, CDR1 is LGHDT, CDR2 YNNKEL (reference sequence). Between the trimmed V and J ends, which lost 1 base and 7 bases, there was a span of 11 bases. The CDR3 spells CASSQGGNINEQFF. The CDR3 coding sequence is TGTGCCAGCAGCCAAGGAGGAAATATAAATGAGCAGTTCTTC.

The DNA for the CDR3 is TGTGCCAGCAGGTCCATTGACAGGGCTGTTTACAATGAGCAGTTCTTC. It encodes CASRSIDRAVYNEQFF. This chain uses TRBV2 with TRBJ2-1, with 7 bases lining up with TRBD1. Germline CDR1 reads SNHLY; CDR2 reads FYNNEI. CDR3 size: 16 residues. V trimming: 6 bases; J trimming: 4 bases; junction bases outside the gene matches: 12.

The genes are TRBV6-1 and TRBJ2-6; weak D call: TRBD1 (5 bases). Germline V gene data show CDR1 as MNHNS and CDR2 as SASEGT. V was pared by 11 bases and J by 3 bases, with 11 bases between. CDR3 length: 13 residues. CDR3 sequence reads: CAGALNGANVLTF. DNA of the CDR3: TGTGCCGGGGCCCTAAATGGGGCCAACGTCCTGACTTTC.

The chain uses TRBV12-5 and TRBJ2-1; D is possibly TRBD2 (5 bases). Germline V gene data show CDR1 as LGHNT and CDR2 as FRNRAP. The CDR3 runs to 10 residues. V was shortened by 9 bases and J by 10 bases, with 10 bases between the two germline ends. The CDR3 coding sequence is TGTGCTAGCGGAGGCCGCGAGCAGTTCTTC. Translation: CASGGREQFF.

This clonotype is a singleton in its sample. The CDR3, as DNA: TGCAGTGCTTGGACTAGCGGGCCCTACGAGCAGTACTTC. Translated, it gives CSAWTSGPYEQYF. This chain uses TRBV20-1 with TRBJ2-7, with 11 positions matching TRBD2. J was trimmed by 2 bases and V by 5 bases; bases with no gene match: 2. CDR1 and CDR2 from the germline V gene are DFQATT and SNEGSKA (reference sequence). CDR3 length: 13 amino acids.